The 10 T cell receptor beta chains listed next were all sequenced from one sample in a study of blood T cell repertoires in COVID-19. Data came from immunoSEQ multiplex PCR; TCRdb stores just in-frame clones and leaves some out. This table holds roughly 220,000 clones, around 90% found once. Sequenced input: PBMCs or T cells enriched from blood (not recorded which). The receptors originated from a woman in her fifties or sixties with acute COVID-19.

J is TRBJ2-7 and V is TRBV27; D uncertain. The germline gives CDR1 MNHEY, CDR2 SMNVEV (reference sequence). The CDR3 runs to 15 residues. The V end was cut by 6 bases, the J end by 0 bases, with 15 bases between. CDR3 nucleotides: TGTGCCAGCAGAGAGGTCCTGGGTTTCTCCTACGAGCAGTACTTC. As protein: CASREVLGFSYEQYF.

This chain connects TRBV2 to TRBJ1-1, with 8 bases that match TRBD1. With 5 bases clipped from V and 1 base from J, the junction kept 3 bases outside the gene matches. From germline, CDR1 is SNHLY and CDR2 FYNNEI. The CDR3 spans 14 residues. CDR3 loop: CASSRGQGNTEAFF. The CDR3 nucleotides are TGTGCCAGCAGTAGAGGACAGGGGAACACTGAAGCTTTCTTT.

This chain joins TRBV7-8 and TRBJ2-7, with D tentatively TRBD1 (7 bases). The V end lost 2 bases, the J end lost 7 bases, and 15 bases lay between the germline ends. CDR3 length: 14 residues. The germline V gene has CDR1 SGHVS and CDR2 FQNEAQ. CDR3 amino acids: CASSLLGSGGEQYF. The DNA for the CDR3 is TGTGCCAGCAGCTTATTAGGCTCAGGGGGGGAGCAGTACTTC.

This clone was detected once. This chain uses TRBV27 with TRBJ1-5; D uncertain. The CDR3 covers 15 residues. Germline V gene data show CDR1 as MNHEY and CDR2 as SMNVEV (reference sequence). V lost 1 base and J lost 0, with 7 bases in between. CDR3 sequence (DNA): TGTGCCAGCAGTTTATTGAGGGATAGCAATCAGCCCCAGCATTTT. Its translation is CASSLLRDSNQPQHF.

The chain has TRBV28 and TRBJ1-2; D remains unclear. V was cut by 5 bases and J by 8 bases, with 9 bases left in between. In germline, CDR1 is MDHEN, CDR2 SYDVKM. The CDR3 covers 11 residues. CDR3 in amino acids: CASSQLGGYTF. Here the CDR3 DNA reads TGTGCCAGCAGTCAGCTAGGAGGCTACACCTTC.

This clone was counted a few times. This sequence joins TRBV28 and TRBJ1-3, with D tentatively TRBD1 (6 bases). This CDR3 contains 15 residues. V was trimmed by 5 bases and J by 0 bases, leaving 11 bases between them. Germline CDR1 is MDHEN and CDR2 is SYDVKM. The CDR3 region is CASSRRGSSGNTIYF. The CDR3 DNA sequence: TGTGCCAGCAGTCGAAGGGGGAGCTCTGGAAACACCATATATTTT. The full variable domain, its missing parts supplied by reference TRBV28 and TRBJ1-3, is DVKVTQSSRYLVKRTGEKVFLECVQDMDHENMFWYRQDPGLGLRLIYFSYDVKMKEKGDIPEGYSVSREKKERFSLILESASTNQTSMYLCASSRRGSSGNTIYFGEGSWLTVV.

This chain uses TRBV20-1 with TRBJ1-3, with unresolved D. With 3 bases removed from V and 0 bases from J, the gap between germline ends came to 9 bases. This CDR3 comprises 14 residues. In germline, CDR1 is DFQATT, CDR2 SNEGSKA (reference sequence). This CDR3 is CSASAQFSGNTIYF. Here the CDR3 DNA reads TGCAGTGCTAGTGCACAGTTCTCTGGAAACACCATATATTTT.

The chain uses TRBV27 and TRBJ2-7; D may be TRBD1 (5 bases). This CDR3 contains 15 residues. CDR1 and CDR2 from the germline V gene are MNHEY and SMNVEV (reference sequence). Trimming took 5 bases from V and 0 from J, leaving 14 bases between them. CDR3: CASSPTGPSSYEQYF. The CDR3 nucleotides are TGTGCCAGCAGTCCAACAGGACCGAGCTCCTACGAGCAGTACTTC.

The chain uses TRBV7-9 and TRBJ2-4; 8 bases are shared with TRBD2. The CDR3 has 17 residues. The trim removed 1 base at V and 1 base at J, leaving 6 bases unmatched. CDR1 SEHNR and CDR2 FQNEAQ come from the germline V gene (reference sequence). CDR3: CASSLVGGGSAKNIQYF. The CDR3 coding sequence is TGTGCCAGCAGCTTAGTCGGGGGGGGCAGCGCCAAAAACATTCAGTACTTC.

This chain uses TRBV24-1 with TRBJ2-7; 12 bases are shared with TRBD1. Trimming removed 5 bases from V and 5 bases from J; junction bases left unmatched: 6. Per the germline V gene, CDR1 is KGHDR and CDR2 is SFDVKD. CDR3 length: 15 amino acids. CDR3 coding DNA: TGTGCCACCAGTGCCTCCGGGACAGGGGGCCACGAGCAGTACTTC. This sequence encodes CATSASGTGGHEQYF.